The present entry profiles one TCR beta chain with its context. The ends were cut back, 7 bases at V and 7 bases at J, with 16 bases in the middle. This CDR3 has 14 amino acids. The V gene's germline CDR1 is MNHEY and CDR2 SMNVEV (reference sequence). The assay was immunoSEQ multiplex PCR, and TCRdb's table has in-frame clones only and misses some. The sample holds around 130,000 clones, 88% seen once. These data are taken from a study of T cell responses to AZD1222 COVID-19 vaccine. The source was peripheral blood, collected on day 0 of AZD1222 vaccination. The rearrangement joins TRBV27 to TRBJ1-4; D gene ambiguous. The source of this sequence is an adult in good health. The CDR3 sequence is CASKGGQDLEKLFF. CDR3 sequence (DNA): TGTGCCAGCAAAGGCGGGCAGGACCTTGAAAAACTGTTTTTT.